Each of the 10 T cell receptor beta chains below was sequenced from the same sample in a study of beta chain features in type 1 diabetes. All of the isolated RNA was reverse transcribed, so expressed TCRB transcripts were sequenced. Assay used: immunoSEQ multiplex PCR; TCRdb lists only in-frame clones, some missing. The data hold about 320,000 clones, with around 13% observed a single time. The sample was central memory CD4+ T cells from blood. The receptors stem from a young man in good health.

At least ten counts were recorded for this clone. This chain uses TRBV2 with TRBJ1-2; 7 bases are shared with TRBD1. With 0 bases clipped from V and 9 bases from J, the junction kept 10 bases outside the gene matches. The CDR3 has 15 amino acids. The germline V gene has CDR1 SNHLY and CDR2 FYNNEI. DNA for the CDR3: TGTGCCAGCAGTGAAGCTTCGGCAGGGGGTGTTAGCTACACCTTC. This gives the protein CASSEASAGGVSYTF.

The CDR3 protein is CASSQGRDGRNTIYF. As DNA, the CDR3 is TGCGCCAGCAGCCAAGGGAGGGACGGAAGAAACACCATATATTTT. The V gene is TRBV4-3, the J gene TRBJ1-3; D might be TRBD1 (5 bases). This CDR3 region has 15 residues. Between the trimmed V and J ends, which lost 1 base and 5 bases, there was a span of 12 bases. CDR1 is LGHNA, CDR2 YSLEER, per germline.

This clone came up a few times. V gene TRBV11-2 combines with J gene TRBJ2-5, with TRBD2 identical over 12 bases. Germline lookup yields CDR1 SGHAT and CDR2 FQNNGV. V lost 3 bases and J lost 3; bases outside the gene matches: 2. The CDR3 covers 15 residues. CDR3 sequence reads: CASSFTSGGKETQYF. The CDR3 nucleotides are TGTGCCAGCAGCTTTACTAGCGGGGGGAAAGAGACCCAGTACTTC.

The genes are TRBV9 and TRBJ2-3; possibly TRBD1 for D (6 bases). The CDR3 consists of 12 residues. Looked up from germline, CDR1 is SGDLS and CDR2 is YYNGEE. Trimming took 6 bases from V and 5 from J, leaving 10 bases between them. The CDR3 sequence is CASTQGRDTQYF. For the CDR3, the DNA is TGTGCCAGCACCCAGGGGAGAGATACGCAGTATTTT.

This chain joins TRBV5-1 and TRBJ1-2; D may be TRBD1 (6 bases). Germline V gene data show CDR1 as SGHRS and CDR2 as YFSETQ. The CDR3 loop spans 15 amino acids. V was trimmed by 5 bases and J by 0 bases, leaving 14 bases between them. In DNA, the CDR3 is TGCGCCAGCAGGTCTAACAGGGATACTAACTATGGCTACACCTTC. It yields the protein CASRSNRDTNYGYTF.

This clone turned up a few times. V gene TRBV7-3 combines with J gene TRBJ2-7; D call uncertain. CDR3 length equals 13 residues. Per germline, CDR1 SGHTA and CDR2 FQGTGA. The CDR3 reads CASSQAPSWEQYV. Written as DNA, the CDR3 is TGCGCCAGCAGCCAAGCCCCCTCGTGGGAGCAGTACGTC.

This clone has a count of ten or more. This chain connects TRBV9 to TRBJ2-1; D may match TRBD1 or TRBD2 (5 bases each). V shed 4 bases and J shed 5 bases, with 22 bases lying between them. CDR3 length: 17 amino acids. Per the germline V gene, CDR1 is SGDLS and CDR2 is YYNGEE. The CDR3 bases are TGTGCCAGCAGCCCACGACGGACGGGGCTAGACAACAATGAGCAGTTCTTC. Protein: CASSPRRTGLDNNEQFF.

This sequence joins TRBV7-7 and TRBJ2-3, with 7 nucleotides matching TRBD2. This CDR3 has 15 amino acids. Germline lookup yields CDR1 SSHAT and CDR2 FNYEAQ (reference sequence). Trimming took 7 bases from V and 2 from J; bases not matched to a gene: 9. DNA of the CDR3: TGTGCCAGCAACCGCGGGGAGGGCCACACAGATACGCAGTATTTT. Its protein product is CASNRGEGHTDTQYF.

In its sample, this clone was seen a few times. This rearrangement joins TRBV5-4 to TRBJ2-1, with D perhaps matching TRBD1 (7 bases). The CDR3 covers 15 residues. Germline CDR1 and CDR2: SGHNT and YYREEE (reference sequence). V was cut by 0 bases and J by 3 bases, with 10 bases left in between. The CDR3 region is CASSLARGDYNEQFF. Written as DNA, the CDR3 is TGTGCCAGCAGCTTGGCCAGGGGGGACTACAATGAGCAGTTCTTC. The entire variable domain, with the rest obtained from reference TRBV5-4 and TRBJ2-1, is as follows: ETGVTQSPTHLIKTRGQQVTLRCSSQSGHNTVSWYQQALGQGPQFIFQYYREEENGRGNFPPRFSGLQFPNYSSELNVNALELDDSALYLCASSLARGDYNEQFFGPGTRLTVL.

This clone showed up just a few times. The genes are TRBV7-2 and TRBJ1-3; a possible D gene is TRBD1 (6 bases). The V end lost 8 bases, the J end lost 1 base, and 18 bases lay between the germline ends. The CDR3 length is 16 residues. Germline CDR1 and CDR2: SGHTA and FQGNSA. In DNA, the CDR3 is TGTGCCAGCGGGAAACAGGGCCTTTTTTCTGGAAACACCATATATTTT. Translated, it gives CASGKQGLFSGNTIYF.